Reported below is one TCR beta chain. The CDR3 length is 14 residues. The germline gives CDR1 SEHNR, CDR2 FQNEAQ (reference sequence). Trimming stripped 2 bases from V and 3 bases from J, with 8 bases between. These data belong to a study of T cell changes during pregnancy in multiple sclerosis. TCRdb's copy holds only in-frame clones and misses some; the assay was immunoSEQ multiplex PCR. The data contain 35,000 to 45,000 clones, almost 90% of them seen just once; the ten biggest clones take up approximately 4.7%. The clonotype was recovered from a female donor in good health, enrolled as a control in a pregnancy study. V is TRBV7-9 and J is TRBJ1-3; D possibly corresponds to TRBD1 (5 bases). The material was peripheral blood, obtained in the second trimester of pregnancy. CDR3 DNA: TGTGCCAGCAGCTTACGACAGTTTGGAAACACCATATATTTT. Protein sequence: CASSLRQFGNTIYF. The variable domain in full, completed from reference TRBV7-9 and TRBJ1-3, reads DTGVSQNPRHKITKRGQNVTFRCDPISEHNRLYWYRQTLGQGPEFLTYFQNEAQLEKSRLLSDRFSAERPKGSFSTLEIQRTEQGDSAMYLCASSLRQFGNTIYFGEGSWLTVV.